The text below deals with one TCR beta chain. This sample was taken from a study of blood T cell repertoires in COVID-19. Study-wide context: Sites across the United States, Italy and Spain contributed samples from acute and convalescent COVID-19. T cells, B-cell-depleted T cells, or PBMCs provided the cDNA or gDNA that served as material.

Study processing details: Nucleated cell counts were estimated from reference gene primer amplification. This table comes from immunoSEQ multiplex PCR, and its TCRdb copy is limited to in-frame clones, with some not included. V and J calls and clone size are given by that table; D and trimming were obtained from the DNA. The sample has 90,000 to 120,000 clones; more than 80% are singletons. Trimming cost V 4 bases and J 1 base; bases outside gene matches: 4. The CDR3 contains 15 residues. Per germline, CDR1 LNHDA and CDR2 SQIVND (reference sequence). This receptor was identified in a man in his forties with active or convalescent COVID-19. Sequencing was performed on peripheral blood. The chain couples TRBV19 to TRBJ2-3; 8 nucleotides line up with TRBD2. The DNA of the CDR3 is TGTGCCAGTAGTAGACGTAGCGGGGGCACAGATACGCAGTATTTT. Encoded protein: CASSRRSGGTDTQYF.